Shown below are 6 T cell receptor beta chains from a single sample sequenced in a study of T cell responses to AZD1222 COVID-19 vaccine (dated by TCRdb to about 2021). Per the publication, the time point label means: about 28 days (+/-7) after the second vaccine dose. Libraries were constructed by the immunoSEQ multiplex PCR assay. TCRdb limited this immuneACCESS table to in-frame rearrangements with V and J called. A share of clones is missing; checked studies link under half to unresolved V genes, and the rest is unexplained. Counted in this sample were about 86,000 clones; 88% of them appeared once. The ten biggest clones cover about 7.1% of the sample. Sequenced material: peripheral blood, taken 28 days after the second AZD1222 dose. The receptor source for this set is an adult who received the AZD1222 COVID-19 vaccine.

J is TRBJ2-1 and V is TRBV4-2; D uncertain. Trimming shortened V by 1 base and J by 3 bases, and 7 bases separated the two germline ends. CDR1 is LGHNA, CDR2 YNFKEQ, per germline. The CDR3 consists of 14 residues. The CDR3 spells CASSQGRDYNEQFF. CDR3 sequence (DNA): TGTGCCAGCAGCCAAGGCAGAGACTACAATGAGCAGTTCTTC.

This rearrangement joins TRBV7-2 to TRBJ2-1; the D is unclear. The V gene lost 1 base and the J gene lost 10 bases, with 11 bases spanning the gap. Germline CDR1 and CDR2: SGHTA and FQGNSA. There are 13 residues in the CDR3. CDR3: CASSLDGDLEQFF. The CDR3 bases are TGTGCCAGCAGCTTAGACGGTGATCTCGAGCAGTTCTTC.

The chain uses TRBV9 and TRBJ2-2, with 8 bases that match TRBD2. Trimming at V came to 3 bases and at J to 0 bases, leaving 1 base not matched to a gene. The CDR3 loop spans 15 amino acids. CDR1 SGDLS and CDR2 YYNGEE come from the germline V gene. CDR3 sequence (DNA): TGTGCCAGCAGCGCGGGACTAGCGAACACCGGGGAGCTGTTTTTT. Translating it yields CASSAGLANTGELFF.

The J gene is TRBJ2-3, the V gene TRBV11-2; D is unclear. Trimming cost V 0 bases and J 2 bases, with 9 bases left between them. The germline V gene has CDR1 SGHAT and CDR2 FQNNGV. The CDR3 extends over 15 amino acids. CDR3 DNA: TGTGCCAGCAGCTTAGAGGCTCTTTCCACAGATACGCAGTATTTT. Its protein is CASSLEALSTDTQYF.

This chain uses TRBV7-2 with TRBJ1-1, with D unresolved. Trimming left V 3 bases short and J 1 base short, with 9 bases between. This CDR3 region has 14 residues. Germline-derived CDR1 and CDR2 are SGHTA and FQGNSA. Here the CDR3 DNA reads TGTGCCAGCAGCTTTAACCGGGGGAACACTGAAGCTTTCTTT. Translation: CASSFNRGNTEAFF. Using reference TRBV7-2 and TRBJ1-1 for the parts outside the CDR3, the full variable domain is GAGVSQSPSNKVTEKGKDVELRCDPISGHTALYWYRQSLGQGLEFLIYFQGNSAPDKSGLPSDRFSAERTGGSVSTLTIQRTQQEDSAVYLCASSFNRGNTEAFFGQGTRLTVV.

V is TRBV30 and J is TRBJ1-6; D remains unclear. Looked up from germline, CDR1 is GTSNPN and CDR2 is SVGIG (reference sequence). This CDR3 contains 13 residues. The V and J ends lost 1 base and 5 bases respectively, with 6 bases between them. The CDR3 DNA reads TGTGCCTGGAGTGGGGGAAATAATTCACCCCTCCACTTT. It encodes CAWSGGNNSPLHF.